This T cell receptor (beta chain) stems from a study of CD8 T cells in Susac syndrome. Points from the study as a whole: The TCR sequencing and HLA analysis in the study involved a relatively small number of individuals, as the study acknowledged.

RNA in amounts of roughly 0.45 to 1 ug was reverse transcribed with random hexamers. An immunoSEQ multiplex PCR generated amplified TCR beta CDR3 products spanning 54 Vbeta and 13 Jbeta. MiXCR, applied by TCRdb to the immunoSEQ multiplex PCR reads, yields one record per CDR3 protein. The data hold some 150,000 distinct CDR3 sequences, with approximately 94% observed a single time. About this clonotype itself: Its antigen remains unknown.

The authors sequenced TCR beta from blood CD8+ and CD4+ T cells. TEMRA cells were enriched by FACS, while CD8+ and CD4+ T cells were obtained through a negative isolation that was performed magnetically. The germline CDR1 and CDR2 sequences are MGHDK and SYGVNS. With 2 bases removed from V and 9 bases from J, the gap between germline ends came to 11 bases. This CDR3 has 12 residues. This clonotype originated in a human donor in good health. The rearrangement uses TRBV25-1 and TRBJ2-7; TRBD1 might be the D (5 bases). Input material: CD4+ T cells from PBMCs. This CDR3 reads CASSEQGIGQYF. The CDR3 DNA sequence: TGTGCCAGCAGTGAACAGGGAATAGGGCAGTACTTC.